Below are 5 T cell receptor beta chains sequenced from a single sample in a study of T cells in Graves' hyperthyroidism and ophthalmopathy. Amplification yielded TCR beta CDR3 regions, with RNA transcripts as the source. HTBI primers were employed in a first-round RT-PCR of the TCR CDR3. Via MiXCR, TCRdb re-called the multiplex PCR reads, giving one row per CDR3 protein. The data show 500,000 to 550,000 distinct CDR3 sequences, about a fifth seen once. The sample was blood. These receptors were collected from a man between 18 and 35 years old with Graves' hyperthyroidism.

The rearrangement joins TRBV28 to TRBJ2-6, with D unresolved. Germline V gene data show CDR1 as MDHEN and CDR2 as SYDVKM. The V end lost 6 bases, the J end lost 4 bases, and 10 bases lay between the germline ends. The CDR3 spans 14 residues. The CDR3 is CASRTRPGANVLTF. For the CDR3, the DNA is TGTGCCAGCAGAACGAGGCCGGGGGCCAACGTCCTGACTTTC.

This clonotype has a count of ten or more. Since a much larger clone is just one base distant, this may be a read error. The chain uses TRBV6-5 and TRBJ1-1; tentatively, D is TRBD1 (5 bases). CDR1 is MNHEY and CDR2 is SVGAGI in the germline V gene. The CDR3 has 15 amino acids. The ends were cut back, 4 bases at V and 5 bases at J, with 17 bases in the middle. CDR3 region: CASSSHGAGDTEAFF. The CDR3 bases are TGTGCCAGCAGTTCGCACGGGGCAGGAGATACTGAAGCTTTCTTT.

The sample holds many counts of this clonotype. The rearrangement joins TRBV6-2 or TRBV6-3 to TRBJ1-2, with no clear D. Trimming left V 4 bases short and J 8 bases short, with 14 bases between. In germline, CDR1 is MNHEY, CDR2 SVGEGT. The CDR3 has 13 amino acids. In DNA, the CDR3 is TGTGCCAGCAGTTCAAGGGCAGGTGTGGGCTACACCTTC. It is translated as CASSSRAGVGYTF.

The table lists this clonotype with many counts. This chain uses TRBV5-1 with TRBJ2-7, with a tentative D call TRBD2 (6 bases). Trimming cost V 0 bases and J 4 bases, with 14 bases left between them. Germline V gene data show CDR1 as SGHRS and CDR2 as YFSETQ. The CDR3 is made up of 15 amino acids. CDR3 in amino acids: CASSLEWRGWYEQYF. In DNA form, the CDR3 reads TGCGCCAGCAGCTTGGAGTGGCGGGGCTGGTACGAGCAGTACTTC. Full variable domain (outside the CDR3, taken from reference TRBV5-1 and TRBJ2-7): KAGVTQTPRYLIKTRGQQVTLSCSPISGHRSVSWYQQTPGQGLQFLFEYFSETQRNKGNFPGRFSGRQFSNSRSEMNVSTLELGDSALYLCASSLEWRGWYEQYFGPGTRLTVT.

This clonotype showed up many times. This chain connects TRBV28 to TRBJ1-3; D not resolved. The germline gives CDR1 MDHEN, CDR2 SYDVKM. V shed 3 bases and J shed 2 bases, with 8 bases lying between them. The length of the CDR3 is 14 residues. The DNA of the CDR3 is TGTGCCAGCAGTTTTTCGGGTCCTGGAAACACCATATATTTT. Protein product: CASSFSGPGNTIYF.